This T cell receptor beta chain was documented in a study of blood T cell repertoires in COVID-19. The trim removed 6 bases at V and 6 bases at J, leaving 9 bases unmatched. The germline V gene encodes CDR1 KGHSH and CDR2 LQKENI. This CDR3 region has 14 residues. Here immunoSEQ multiplex PCR was the method, and the copy in TCRdb shows in-frame clones only, minus some. The table has under 350,000 clones, around nine tenths seen once; the top ten hold about 2%. Seattle patients were enrolled while actively infected and followed longitudinally. The sample comprised peripheral blood. This TCR was sampled from a woman aged 25-40 years with COVID-19, enrolled during active disease. The V call is TRBV18, the J call TRBJ2-7; 9 bases match TRBD1. The DNA of the CDR3 is TGTGCCAGCTCCCCCGGGACAGGGACGGCCGAGCAGTACTTC. As protein: CASSPGTGTAEQYF.